The T cell receptor beta chain under discussion was sequenced for a study of blood T cell repertoires in COVID-19. Study information: Collection of acute and convalescent COVID-19 samples took place in the United States, Italy and Spain.

Profiled with immunoSEQ multiplex PCR; TCRdb holds only in-frame clones, not every one. The repertoire holds 150,000 to 200,000 clones, with around 81% as singletons. Germline V lookup: CDR1 SGHTA, CDR2 FQGTGA. This CDR3 region has 13 residues. With 4 bases clipped from V and 6 bases from J, the junction kept 3 bases outside the gene matches. The receptor's source is a man in his forties who had recovered from COVID-19. What was sequenced was PBMCs or T cells enriched from blood (not recorded which). This chain links TRBV7-3 with TRBJ1-1; 9 nucleotides agree with TRBD1. CDR3 sequence reads: CASSSGDRAEAFF. The CDR3 nucleotides read TGTGCCAGCAGCTCCGGGGACAGGGCTGAAGCTTTCTTT.